Shown below are 13 T cell receptor beta chains from a single sample sequenced in a study of cytomegalovirus exposure and HLA in healthy donors. Amplification used 60 Vbeta primers and 13 Jbeta primers. Clones were sequenced by immunoSEQ multiplex PCR, and TCRdb holds only the in-frame ones, with some missing. The data show some 130,000 clones, approximately 80% seen once. The sample taken for sequencing was PBMCs. Receptors originate from a man aged 30 to 45 in good health and CMV-seronegative.

A single count supports this clone. The chain combines TRBV2 with TRBJ1-2, with D tentatively TRBD1 (5 bases). Trimming removed 3 bases at V and 3 bases at J, with 14 bases between. The CDR3 has 15 amino acids. Germline assignment: CDR1 SNHLY and CDR2 FYNNEI. The CDR3 protein is CASSDVTEGHYGYTF. The CDR3 region has the DNA TGTGCCAGCAGTGATGTGACGGAGGGGCACTATGGCTACACCTTC.

The chain uses TRBV27 and TRBJ1-2; 8 bases match TRBD1. The germline V gene has CDR1 MNHEY and CDR2 SMNVEV (reference sequence). V trimming: 5 bases; J trimming: 1 base; junction bases outside the gene matches: 6. The CDR3 runs 15 residues. CDR3 residues: CASSPWGQVNYGYTF. Here the CDR3 DNA reads TGTGCCAGCAGTCCATGGGGACAGGTTAACTATGGCTACACCTTC.

This chain joins TRBV29-1 and TRBJ1-1, with TRBD1 matching 8 bases. The germline gives CDR1 SQVTM, CDR2 ANQGSEA. The CDR3 consists of 13 residues. The V gene end was trimmed by 6 bases and the J gene end by 1 base; junction bases not matched to a gene: 4. Here the CDR3 DNA reads TGCAGCGTGCGCGGACAGGGGAACACTGAAGCTTTCTTT. Translation: CSVRGQGNTEAFF.

J is TRBJ2-7 and V is TRBV6-1, with TRBD1 matching 7 bases. The CDR3 has 14 amino acids. Trimming cost V 2 bases and J 3 bases; bases outside gene matches: 4. The germline gives CDR1 MNHNS, CDR2 SASEGT. The CDR3 DNA is TGTGCCAGCAGTGAAACCGGGACAGTCTACGAGCAGTACTTC. Protein product: CASSETGTVYEQYF.

The genes are TRBV2 and TRBJ1-1; D remains unclear. In germline, CDR1 is SNHLY, CDR2 FYNNEI. V shed 6 bases and J shed 4 bases, with 15 bases lying between them. The CDR3 sequence is 14 residues long. CDR3 coding DNA: TGTGCCAGCAGCGGGGTACGGGGAACCACTGAAGCTTTCTTT. Amino acids: CASSGVRGTTEAFF.

The chain uses TRBV19 and TRBJ2-1, with no clear D. The CDR3 covers 11 residues. The germline V and J ends were trimmed by 3 bases and 8 bases, with 5 bases remaining between them. Germline CDR1 and CDR2: LNHDA and SQIVND (reference sequence). CDR3 coding DNA: TGTGCCAGTAGTATTTCGGATGAGCAGTTCTTC. This gives the protein CASSISDEQFF.

The chain joins TRBV9 to TRBJ2-3, with D maybe TRBD2 (5 bases). The V gene's germline CDR1 is SGDLS and CDR2 YYNGEE. Between the trimmed V and J ends, which lost 2 bases and 4 bases, there was a span of 11 bases. The CDR3 extends over 14 amino acids. CDR3 sequence: CASSVSLVADTQYF. DNA of the CDR3: TGTGCCAGCAGCGTTTCACTAGTCGCAGATACGCAGTATTTT.

This clone was detected only a few times. Within the sample, other DNA sequences also encode this same CDR3. The chain uses TRBV6-5 and TRBJ2-7; 8 positions agree with TRBD2. Germline lookup yields CDR1 MNHEY and CDR2 SVGAGI. The CDR3 extends over 14 amino acids. Trimming removed 4 bases from V and 0 bases from J; junction bases left unmatched: 2. CDR3 loop: CASSLAGFSYEQYF. CDR3 sequence (DNA): TGTGCCAGCAGTTTAGCGGGATTCTCCTACGAGCAGTACTTC.

This sequence joins TRBV10-1 and TRBJ2-7, with D possibly being TRBD2 (5 bases). The CDR3 runs 13 residues. V shed 3 bases and J shed 1 base, with 7 bases lying between them. Germline assignment: CDR1 WNHNN and CDR2 SYGVQD (reference sequence). The CDR3 loop reads CASSEPGSYEQYF. In DNA, the CDR3 is TGCGCCAGCAGTGAACCGGGGTCCTACGAGCAGTACTTC.

The chain is built from TRBV4-2 and TRBJ2-1; 15 positions match TRBD2. V lost 3 bases to trimming and J lost 5 bases; unmatched junction nucleotides: 2. Germline lookup yields CDR1 LGHNA and CDR2 YNFKEQ. CDR3 length equals 16 residues. CDR3 in DNA: TGTGCCAGCAGCCAGGGGACTAGCGGGAGGCACAATGAGCAGTTCTTC. Protein: CASSQGTSGRHNEQFF.

The chain recombines TRBV5-1 with TRBJ2-3; maybe TRBD1 (6 bases). Germline V lookup: CDR1 SGHRS, CDR2 YFSETQ. This CDR3 contains 16 residues. V was clipped by 0 bases and J by 3 bases, with 14 bases between them. For the CDR3, the DNA is TGCGCCAGCAGCTTGGGCGGCAGGGGAGTAACAGATACGCAGTATTTT. Residues: CASSLGGRGVTDTQYF.

The chain joins TRBV6-5 to TRBJ2-7; 7 nucleotides agree with TRBD2. The germline CDR1 and CDR2 sequences are MNHEY and SVGAGI. The CDR3 has 13 residues. The V segment lost 7 bases and the J segment 4 bases; nucleotides outside the gene matches: 7. The CDR3 region is CASKAGDRYEQYF. The CDR3, as DNA: TGTGCCAGCAAGGCGGGGGATCGGTACGAGCAGTACTTC.

This clone was counted a single time. This rearrangement joins TRBV19 to TRBJ1-5; 8 positions agree with TRBD1. From germline, CDR1 is LNHDA and CDR2 SQIVND (reference sequence). The V gene end was trimmed by 6 bases and the J gene end by 3 bases; junction bases not matched to a gene: 4. The CDR3 sequence is 14 residues long. DNA of the CDR3: TGTGCCAGTAGCCGGGACAGGATCAATCAGCCCCAGCATTTT. This codes for CASSRDRINQPQHF.